This T cell receptor (beta chain) was sequenced during a study of T cells after yellow fever vaccination. At the level of the study: Fractions with few cells were prepared using SMART-Seq v4 Ultra Low Input. The study's findings and limits: Though it reached lower strength, the secondary response hit its peak faster, day 5 versus 15. Post-booster reappearance was seen for most primary-vaccination clones (around 96% CD4, around 91% CD8). Within FACS-sorted repertoires, abundant clonotypes contaminating from the bulk population could be present.

TCRdb redid the calling of the 5' RACE reads with MiXCR, one entry per CDR3 protein. The profile covers 200,000 to 300,000 distinct CDR3 sequences, with 13% appearing a single time and around 0.49% taken by the ten largest. With regard to this clonotype: The target antigen is unknown.

This TCR derives from a man aged 30 to 45 who received the YFV17D yellow fever vaccine. Sequencing was performed on CD4+ T cells sorted from PBMCs, taken 45 days after the yellow fever booster vaccination.

The CDR3 nucleotides read TGTGCCAGCAGTAGACTAGCGGGAGGGTTCGGAGAGACCCAGTACTTC. It encodes CASSRLAGGFGETQYF. This chain links TRBV6-1 with TRBJ2-5; the match to TRBD2 covers 14 bases. Trimming at V came to 5 bases and at J to 4 bases, leaving 6 bases not matched to a gene. The CDR3 runs to 16 residues. Looked up from germline, CDR1 is MNHNS and CDR2 is SASEGT.